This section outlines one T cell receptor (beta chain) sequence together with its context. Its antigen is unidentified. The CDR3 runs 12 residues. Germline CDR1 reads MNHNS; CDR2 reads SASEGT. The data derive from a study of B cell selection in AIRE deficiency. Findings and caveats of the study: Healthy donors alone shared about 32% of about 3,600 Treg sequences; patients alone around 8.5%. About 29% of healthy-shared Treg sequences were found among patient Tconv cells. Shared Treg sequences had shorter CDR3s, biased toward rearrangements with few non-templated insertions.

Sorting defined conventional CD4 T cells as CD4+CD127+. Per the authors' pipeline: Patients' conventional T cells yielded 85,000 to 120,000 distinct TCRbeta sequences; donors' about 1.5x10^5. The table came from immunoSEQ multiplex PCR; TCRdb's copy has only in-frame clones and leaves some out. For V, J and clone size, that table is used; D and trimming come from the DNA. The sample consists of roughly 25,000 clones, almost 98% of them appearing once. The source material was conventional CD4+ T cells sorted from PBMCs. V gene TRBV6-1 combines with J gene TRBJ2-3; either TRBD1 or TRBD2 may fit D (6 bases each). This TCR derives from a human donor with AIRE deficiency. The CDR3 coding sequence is TGTGTTAGTAGGGGGGACACAGATACGCAGTATTTT. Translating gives CVSRGDTDTQYF.